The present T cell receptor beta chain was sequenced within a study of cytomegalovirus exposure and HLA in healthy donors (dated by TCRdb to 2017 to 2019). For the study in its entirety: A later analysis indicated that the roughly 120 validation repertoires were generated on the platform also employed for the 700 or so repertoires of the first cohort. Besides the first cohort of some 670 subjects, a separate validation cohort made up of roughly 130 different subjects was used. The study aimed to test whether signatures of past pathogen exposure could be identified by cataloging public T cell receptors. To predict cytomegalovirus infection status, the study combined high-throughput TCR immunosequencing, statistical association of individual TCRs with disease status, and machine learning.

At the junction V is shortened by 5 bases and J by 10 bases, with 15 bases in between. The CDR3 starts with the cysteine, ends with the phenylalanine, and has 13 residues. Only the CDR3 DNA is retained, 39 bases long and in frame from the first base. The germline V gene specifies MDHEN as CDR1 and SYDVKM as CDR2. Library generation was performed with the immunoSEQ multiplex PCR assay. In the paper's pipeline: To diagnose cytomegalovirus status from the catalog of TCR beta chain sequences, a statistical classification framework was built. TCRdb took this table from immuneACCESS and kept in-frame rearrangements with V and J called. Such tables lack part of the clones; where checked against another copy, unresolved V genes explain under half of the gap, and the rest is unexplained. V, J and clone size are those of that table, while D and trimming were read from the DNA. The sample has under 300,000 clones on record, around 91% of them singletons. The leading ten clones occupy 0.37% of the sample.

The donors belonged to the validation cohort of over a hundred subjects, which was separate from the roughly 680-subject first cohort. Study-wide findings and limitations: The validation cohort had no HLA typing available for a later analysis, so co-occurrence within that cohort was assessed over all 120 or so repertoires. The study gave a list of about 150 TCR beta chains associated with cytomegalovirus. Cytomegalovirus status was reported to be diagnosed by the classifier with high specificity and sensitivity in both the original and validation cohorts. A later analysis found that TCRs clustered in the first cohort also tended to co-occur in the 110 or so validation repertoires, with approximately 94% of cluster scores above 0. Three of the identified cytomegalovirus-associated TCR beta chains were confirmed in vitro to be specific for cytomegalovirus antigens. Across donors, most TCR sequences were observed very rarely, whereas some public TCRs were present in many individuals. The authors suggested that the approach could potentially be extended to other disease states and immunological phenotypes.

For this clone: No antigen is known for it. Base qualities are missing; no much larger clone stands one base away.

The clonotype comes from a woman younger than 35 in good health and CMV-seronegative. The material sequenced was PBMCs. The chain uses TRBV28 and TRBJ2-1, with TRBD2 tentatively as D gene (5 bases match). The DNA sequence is TGTGCCAGCAGTCAGGTGGGCGGGCTCGAGCAGTTCTTC. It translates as CASSQVGGLEQFF.